This passage covers 11 T cell receptor beta chains from one sample sequenced in a study of control samples from healthy donors and cancer patients. Using immunoSEQ multiplex PCR, the repertoire was profiled, and TCRdb retains in-frame clones only, with some absent. The data show under 150,000 clones, about 93% seen once. The specimen was PBMCs. Receptors were obtained from a man in his fifties with head and neck cancer.

As DNA, the CDR3 is TGTGCCATCAGGACCCCACTCAGCACAGATACGCAGTATTTT. Residues: CAIRTPLSTDTQYF. The chain joins TRBV10-3 to TRBJ2-3; D is unclear. V lost 6 bases to trimming and J lost 0 bases, with 10 bases between them. Looked up from germline, CDR1 is ENHRY and CDR2 is SYGVKD. The length of the CDR3 is 14 residues.

The V gene is TRBV18, the J gene TRBJ2-7, with a weak D call TRBD1 (5 bases). V was clipped by 1 base and J by 6 bases, with 22 bases between them. Germline CDR1 KGHSH, CDR2 LQKENI. CDR3 size: 17 residues. Here the CDR3 reads CASSPLSSRNGAGEQYF. The DNA for the CDR3 is TGTGCCAGCTCACCACTCAGTTCCCGGAATGGGGCCGGCGAGCAGTACTTC.

This CDR3 is CASSIGDEHYEQYF. In nucleotides, the CDR3 is TGTGCCAGTAGTATTGGGGACGAACACTACGAGCAGTACTTC. The genes are TRBV19 and TRBJ2-7; tentatively, D is TRBD1 or TRBD2 (5 bases each). Deletions cut 3 bases from V and 3 bases from J, with 12 bases between. The CDR3 spans 14 residues. The germline gives CDR1 LNHDA, CDR2 SQIVND (reference sequence).

V and J are TRBV13 and TRBJ2-2; tentatively, D is TRBD1 (6 bases). The length of the CDR3 is 14 residues. Trimming pared 5 bases from V and 6 bases from J, leaving 13 bases between. CDR1 PRHDT and CDR2 FYEKMQ come from the germline V gene (reference sequence). This CDR3 is CASSDRTGPGELFF. CDR3 nucleotide sequence: TGTGCCAGCAGCGACAGGACGGGGCCCGGGGAGCTGTTTTTT.

The rearrangement uses TRBV10-2 and TRBJ1-2; no clear D. Trimming shortened V by 2 bases and J by 4 bases, and 11 bases separated the two germline ends. This CDR3 region has 14 residues. Germline CDR1 WSHSY, CDR2 SAAADI. In DNA form, the CDR3 reads TGCGCCAGCAGTGAGAACGGGGTGATCTATGGCTACACCTTC. Protein sequence: CASSENGVIYGYTF.

The chain couples TRBV6-5 to TRBJ1-1; 7 bases line up with TRBD1. Germline V lookup: CDR1 MNHEY, CDR2 SVGAGI. With V trimmed by 6 bases and J by 6 bases, 13 bases remained unmatched. The CDR3 covers 15 residues. The DNA of the CDR3 is TGTGCCAGCAGACGCACAGGGGCGACGATTTCTGAAGCTTTCTTT. The encoded protein is CASRRTGATISEAFF.

The chain couples TRBV28 to TRBJ1-2, with 9 bases aligning to TRBD1. Trimming removed 4 bases from V and 10 bases from J; junction bases left unmatched: 4. The CDR3 spans 12 residues. CDR1 is MDHEN, CDR2 SYDVKM, per germline. CDR3 sequence (DNA): TGTGCCAGCAGTTCGGGACAGGGTTTCTACACCTTC. Its protein product is CASSSGQGFYTF.

The rearrangement uses TRBV5-5 and TRBJ1-2; D unclear. From germline, CDR1 is SGHKS and CDR2 YYEKEE (reference sequence). This CDR3 contains 14 residues. V was shortened by 0 bases and J by 4 bases, with 10 bases between the two germline ends. The CDR3 protein is CASSLAPGGYGYTF. CDR3 bases: TGTGCCAGCAGCTTGGCTCCTGGTGGCTATGGCTACACCTTC.

The chain combines TRBV7-2 with TRBJ2-4; 9 nucleotides align to TRBD2. The trim removed 1 base at V and 2 bases at J, leaving 3 bases unmatched. CDR1 is SGHTA, CDR2 FQGNSA, per germline. This CDR3 spans 16 amino acids. CDR3: CASSLGLAVTKNIQYF. CDR3 DNA: TGTGCCAGCAGCTTAGGACTAGCGGTGACCAAAAACATTCAGTACTTC. The full variable domain, rest sourced from reference TRBV7-2 and TRBJ2-4, is GAGVSQSPSNKVTEKGKDVELRCDPISGHTALYWYRQSLGQGLEFLIYFQGNSAPDKSGLPSDRFSAERTGGSVSTLTIQRTQQEDSAVYLCASSLGLAVTKNIQYFGAGTRLSVL.

The chain employs TRBV2 and TRBJ2-6, with TRBD1 as a possible D gene (5 bases). Germline CDR1 SNHLY, CDR2 FYNNEI. Trimming took 4 bases from V and 10 from J, leaving 14 bases between them. The CDR3 sequence is 14 residues long. This CDR3 reads CASSGQGGWNVLTF. DNA for the CDR3: TGTGCCAGCAGTGGCCAGGGCGGATGGAACGTCCTGACTTTC.

The chain is built from TRBV7-8 and TRBJ2-1, with D maybe TRBD1 (6 bases). Germline V gene lookup returns CDR1 SGHVS and CDR2 FQNEAQ. Trimming pared 1 base from V and 8 bases from J, leaving 12 bases between. This CDR3 contains 14 residues. CDR3 nucleotides: TGTGCCAGCAGCTTAGGGGCAGGGGCAGATGAGCAGTTCTTC. The encoded protein is CASSLGAGADEQFF. Full variable domain (remainder filled in from reference TRBV7-8 and TRBJ2-1): GAGVSQSPRYKVAKRGQDVALRCDPISGHVSLFWYQQALGQGPEFLTYFQNEAQLDKSGLPSDRFFAERPEGSVSTLKIQRTQQEDSAVYLCASSLGAGADEQFFGPGTRLTVL.